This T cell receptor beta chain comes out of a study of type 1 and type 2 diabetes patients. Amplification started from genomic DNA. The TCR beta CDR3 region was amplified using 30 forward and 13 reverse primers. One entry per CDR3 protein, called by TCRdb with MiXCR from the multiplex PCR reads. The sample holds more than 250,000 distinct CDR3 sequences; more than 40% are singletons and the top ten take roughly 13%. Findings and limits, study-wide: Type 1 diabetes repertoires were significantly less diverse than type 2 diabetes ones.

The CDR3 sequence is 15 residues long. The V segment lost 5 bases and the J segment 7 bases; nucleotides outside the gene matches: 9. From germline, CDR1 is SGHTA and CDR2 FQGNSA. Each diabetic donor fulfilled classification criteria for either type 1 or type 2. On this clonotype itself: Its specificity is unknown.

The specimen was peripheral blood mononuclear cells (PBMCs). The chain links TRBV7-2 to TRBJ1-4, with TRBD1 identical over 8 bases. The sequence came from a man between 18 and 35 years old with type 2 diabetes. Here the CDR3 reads CASSPQGAKSEKLFF. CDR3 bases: TGTGCCAGCAGCCCTCAGGGGGCTAAGAGTGAAAAACTGTTTTTT.